The TCR beta chain under discussion was sequenced for a study of blood T cell repertoires in COVID-19. Looking at the study overall: The United States, Italy and Spain were the sources of the acute and convalescent COVID-19 samples. From T cells, B-cell-depleted T cells, or PBMCs came the material, which was cDNA or gDNA.

In the original analysis: Amplification from reference gene primers served as the basis for estimated nucleated cell counts. Profiled with immunoSEQ multiplex PCR; TCRdb holds only in-frame clones, not every one. Clone size and V and J calls were adopted from that table, with D and trimming inferred from the DNA. The repertoire consists of roughly 350,000 clones, with more than 75% occurring once and the leading ten covering about 3.5%. Germline CDR1 LNHNV, CDR2 YYDKDF (reference sequence). The CDR3 spans 16 residues. V shed 1 base, J shed 8 bases, and the junction held 9 bases outside the gene matches.

The chain joins TRBV15 to TRBJ1-5; 9 bases are shared with TRBD1. The clonotype originates from a young woman who had recovered from COVID-19. Specimen: peripheral blood. The CDR3: CATSRGDRGVVEPQHF. The CDR3 DNA follows: TGTGCCACCAGCAGAGGAGACAGGGGGGTTGTGGAGCCCCAGCATTTT.